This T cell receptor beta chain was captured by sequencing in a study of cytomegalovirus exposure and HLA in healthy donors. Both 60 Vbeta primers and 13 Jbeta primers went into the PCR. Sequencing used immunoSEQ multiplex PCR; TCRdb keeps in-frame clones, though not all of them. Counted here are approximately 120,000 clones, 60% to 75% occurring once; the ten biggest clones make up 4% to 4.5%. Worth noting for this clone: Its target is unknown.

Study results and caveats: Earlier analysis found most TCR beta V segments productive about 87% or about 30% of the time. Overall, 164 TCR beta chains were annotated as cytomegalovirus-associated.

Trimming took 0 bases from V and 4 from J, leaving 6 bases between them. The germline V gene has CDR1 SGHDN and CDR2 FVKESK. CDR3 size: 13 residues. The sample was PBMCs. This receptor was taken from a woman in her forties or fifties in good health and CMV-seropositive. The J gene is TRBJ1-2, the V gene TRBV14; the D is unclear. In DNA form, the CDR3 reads TGTGCCAGCAGCCAAGAAGGGAGCTATGGCTACACCTTC. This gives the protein CASSQEGSYGYTF.